A selection of T cell receptor beta chains follows, all from one sample in a study of T cell repertoires in cytomegalovirus infection. No antigen has been identified for these receptors. Each CDR3 protein gets one entry after TCRdb re-called the reads with MiXCR. The table has 300,000 to 400,000 distinct CDR3 sequences, almost 30% seen once; the top ten hold 15% to 20%. Sequences were derived from cultured PBMCs, sampled from culture after CMV antigen stimulation. The source is a human donor in good health (CMV status not recorded). Some clones in this sample may be carry-over from other donors' samples. The CDR3 runs from the conserved cysteine through the conserved F or W. Fields, in order: J gene, clone size, V gene, D gene, CDR3 protein, CDR3 DNA. A D gene is named only where the DNA matches it firmly. Clone size is given for some rows only: seen once, a few or many times, or a class if the clone is expanded.

TRBJ1-5 - TRBV27 TRBD1 CASSLSTGSNQPQHF TGTGCCAGCAGTTTATCGACAGGGAGCAATCAGCCCCAGCATTTT
TRBJ1-6 many TRBV7-8 - CASKESSNAYNSPLHF TGTGCCAGCAAGGAGTCGTCCAACGCCTATAATTCACCCCTCCACTTT
TRBJ2-1 - TRBV7-2 TRBD2 CASNERGGLNEQFF TGTGCCAGCAACGAGCGGGGGGGCCTCAATGAGCAGTTCTTC
TRBJ1-1 - TRBV7-2 TRBD1 CASSSTGVRNPEAFF TGTGCCAGCAGCTCGACAGGGGTCCGGAACCCTGAAGCTTTCTTT
TRBJ1-4 - TRBV11-2 - CASSFGRGVEEKLFF TGTGCCAGCAGCTTTGGTCGTGGGGTAGAAGAAAAACTGTTTTTT
TRBJ1-5 few TRBV19 - CASKPAGNVQPQHF TGTGCCAGTAAGCCCGCAGGTAACGTCCAGCCCCAGCATTTT
TRBJ2-3 few TRBV7-6 - CASSFLGPTDTQYF TGTGCCAGCAGCTTTCTTGGGCCCACAGATACGCAGTATTTT
TRBJ1-4 few TRBV10-2 - CASSERRGGFEKLFF TGCGCCAGCAGTGAGCGCAGGGGCGGGTTTGAAAAACTGTTTTTT
TRBJ2-5 few TRBV25-1 - CASSGVGVETQYF TGTGCCAGCAGTGGAGTCGGGGTTGAGACCCAGTACTTC
TRBJ2-1 few TRBV30 - CASTGSNSYNEQFF TGTGCCTCAACAGGGAGTAATTCGTACAATGAGCAGTTCTTC
TRBJ1-4 - TRBV25-1 - CASSEYGQSNEKLFF TGTGCCAGCAGTGAATATGGACAATCGAATGAAAAACTGTTTTTT
TRBJ2-7 many TRBV14 - CASSRVEAGNGQYF TGTGCCAGCAGCCGAGTGGAGGCAGGCAACGGGCAGTACTTC
TRBJ2-5 - TRBV7-9 TRBD1 CASSPSGQPQETQYF TGTGCCAGCAGCCCATCGGGACAGCCCCAAGAGACCCAGTACTTC
TRBJ1-2 few TRBV7-9 TRBD1 CASSSGGAYGYTF TGTGCCAGCAGCTCAGGGGGCGCGTATGGCTACACCTTC
TRBJ1-1 - TRBV28 - CASSQGEGNTEAFF TGTGCCAGCAGCCAAGGGGAAGGGAACACTGAAGCTTTCTTT
TRBJ1-6 - TRBV2 TRBD1 CASRGSGGRDSPLHF TGTGCCAGCAGGGGCTCAGGGGGCCGGGATTCACCCCTCCACTTT
TRBJ2-2 - TRBV15 - CATSRVAVASNTGELFF TGTGCCACCAGCAGAGTCGCAGTGGCCTCGAACACCGGGGAGCTGTTTTTT
TRBJ1-3 - TRBV28 - CASSPRGQFLSGNTIYF TGTGCCAGCAGCCCCCGAGGACAGTTCCTCTCTGGAAACACCATATATTTT
TRBJ2-7 many TRBV7-6 - CASSLEAGKGNEQYF TGTGCCAGCAGCTTAGAGGCAGGGAAGGGCAACGAGCAGTACTTC
TRBJ2-5 few TRBV7-9 - CASSPQGGGYQETQYF TGTGCCAGCAGCCCCCAGGGGGGGGGCTACCAAGAGACCCAGTACTTC
TRBJ2-1 - TRBV3-1 - CASSRMGMNEQFF TGTGCCAGCAGCCGAATGGGGATGAATGAGCAGTTCTTC
TRBJ1-2 - TRBV12-3/TRBV12-4 - CASSLAPPYRDTF TGTGCCAGCAGTTTAGCGCCGCCGTATCGGGACACCTTC
TRBJ2-2 - TRBV7-8 TRBD1 CASSLQGASTGELFF TGTGCCAGCAGCCTACAGGGGGCGAGCACCGGGGAGCTGTTTTTT
TRBJ2-2 few TRBV28 - CASSWIGLNTGELFF TGTGCCAGCAGTTGGATTGGTCTGAACACCGGGGAGCTGTTTTTT
TRBJ2-3 - TRBV11-3 TRBD2 CASSYTSGTDTQYF TGTGCCAGCAGCTATACTAGCGGCACAGATACGCAGTATTTT
TRBJ1-6 few TRBV6-2/TRBV6-3 - CASSYQGNSPLHF TGTGCCAGCAGTTATCAGGGGAATTCACCCCTCCACTTT
TRBJ2-2 few TRBV7-2 TRBD2 CASSLAQTSGAPGELFF TGTGCCAGCAGCTTAGCGCAAACTAGCGGCGCACCCGGGGAGCTGTTTTTT